This T cell receptor (beta chain) stems from a study of cytomegalovirus exposure and HLA in healthy donors. It was with 60 Vbeta and 13 Jbeta primers that the PCR ran. TCRdb's copy holds only in-frame clones and misses some; the assay was immunoSEQ multiplex PCR. The sample lists over 150,000 clones, just under 75% occurring once. This CDR3 has 13 residues. Germline V gene data show CDR1 as LNHDA and CDR2 as SQIVND (reference sequence). Trimming removed 5 bases from V and 2 bases from J; junction bases left unmatched: 3. This clone was recorded a few times. The sequenced material came from PBMCs. The clonotype comes from a woman aged 30 to 39 in good health and CMV-seropositive. The chain uses TRBV19 and TRBJ2-7; 7 bases agree with TRBD1. Here the CDR3 reads CASSPGQTYEQYF. CDR3 coding DNA: TGTGCCAGTAGTCCGGGACAGACCTACGAGCAGTACTTC.